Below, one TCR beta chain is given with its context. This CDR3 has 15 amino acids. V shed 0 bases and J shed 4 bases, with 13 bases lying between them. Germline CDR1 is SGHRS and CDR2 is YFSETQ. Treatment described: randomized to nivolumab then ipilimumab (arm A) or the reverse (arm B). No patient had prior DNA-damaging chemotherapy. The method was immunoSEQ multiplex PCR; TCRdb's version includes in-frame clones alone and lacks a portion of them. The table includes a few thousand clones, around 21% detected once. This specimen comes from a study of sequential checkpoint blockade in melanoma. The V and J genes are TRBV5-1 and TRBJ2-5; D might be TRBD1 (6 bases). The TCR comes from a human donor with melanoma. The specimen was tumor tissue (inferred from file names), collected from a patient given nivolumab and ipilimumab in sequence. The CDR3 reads CASSLEQGPPETQYF. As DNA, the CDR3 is TGCGCCAGCAGCTTGGAGCAGGGGCCCCCAGAGACCCAGTACTTC.